Shown below are 29 T cell receptor beta chains from a single sample sequenced in a study of T cell responses to AZD1222 COVID-19 vaccine. Data came from immunoSEQ multiplex PCR; TCRdb stores just in-frame clones and leaves some out. Of roughly 140,000 clones in the sample, around 90% were seen once. This material consisted of peripheral blood, taken on day 0 of AZD1222 vaccination. All receptors come from an adult in good health.

V usage is TRBV13 and J usage is TRBJ2-7; the match to TRBD2 covers 7 bases. The germline gives CDR1 PRHDT, CDR2 FYEKMQ (reference sequence). The CDR3 is 16 residues long. The trim removed 0 bases at V and 2 bases at J, leaving 7 bases unmatched. Written as DNA, the CDR3 is TGTGCCAGCAGCTTAGGGGACGGGAGGACGACCTACGAGCAGTACTTC. Amino acids: CASSLGDGRTTYEQYF.

The chain employs TRBV29-1 and TRBJ1-3, with a weak D call TRBD1 (5 bases). Trimming took 2 bases from V and 4 from J, leaving 15 bases between them. CDR1 is SQVTM and CDR2 is ANQGSEA in the germline V gene. CDR3 length: 15 residues. CDR3 sequence reads: CSVERDDSLGNTIYF. CDR3 DNA sequence: TGCAGCGTTGAAAGGGACGACAGCCTAGGAAACACCATATATTTT.

V is TRBV7-2 and J is TRBJ2-5; no reliable D call. Germline CDR1 and CDR2: SGHTA and FQGNSA. Trimming took 3 bases from V and 4 from J, leaving 21 bases between them. The CDR3 runs to 17 residues. The CDR3 DNA follows: TGTGCCAGCAGCTTGTATACGCAGAACGTTATCAGAGAGACCCAGTACTTC. Its protein product is CASSLYTQNVIRETQYF.

This clone has only a few counts. This chain joins TRBV12-1 and TRBJ1-5; TRBD1, as called in the table, went unchecked against the DNA. TRBV12-1 is a recognized pseudogene. This CDR3 has 13 amino acids. The CDR3 sequence is CASSSRVGQPQHF. CDR3 in DNA: TGTGCCAGCAGCAGCAGGGTAGGTCAGCCCCAGCATTTT.

The J gene is TRBJ2-1, the V gene TRBV28; no clear D. This CDR3 contains 12 residues. Germline lookup yields CDR1 MDHEN and CDR2 SYDVKM. Trimming pared 6 bases from V and 4 bases from J, leaving 7 bases between. In DNA form, the CDR3 reads TGTGCCAGCAGCCACGGTTACAATGAGCAGTTCTTC. This encodes CASSHGYNEQFF.

This chain connects TRBV7-3 to TRBJ1-1, with a possible D match to TRBD1 (6 bases). V was cut by 2 bases and J by 5 bases, with 9 bases left in between. This CDR3 has 13 residues. Germline V gene data show CDR1 as SGHTA and CDR2 as FQGTGA. The CDR3 here is CASSLYQGTEAFF. The CDR3 DNA sequence: TGTGCCAGCAGCTTATATCAGGGGACTGAAGCTTTCTTT.

Here the CDR3 DNA reads TGTGCCAGCAGCCTTCGGGGGGCGGATGAAAAACTGTTTTTT. Residues: CASSLRGADEKLFF. This chain joins TRBV7-2 and TRBJ1-4, with a weak D call TRBD1 (6 bases). V lost 5 bases to trimming and J lost 6 bases, with 13 bases between them. CDR3 length: 14 residues. Germline lookup yields CDR1 SGHTA and CDR2 FQGNSA.

The gene calls are TRBV5-1 and TRBJ2-6; 9 bases line up with TRBD1. With 0 bases clipped from V and 4 bases from J, the junction kept 5 bases outside the gene matches. This CDR3 has 17 residues. Per the germline V gene, CDR1 is SGHRS and CDR2 is YFSETQ. The CDR3 protein is CASSLAGQGSGANVLTF. Here the CDR3 DNA reads TGCGCCAGCAGCTTGGCGGGACAGGGATCCGGGGCCAACGTCCTGACTTTC.

This clone turned up a few times. The gene calls are TRBV6-1 and TRBJ2-3; D unclear. The V gene lost 2 bases and the J gene lost 4 bases, with 10 bases spanning the gap. The CDR3 sequence is 14 residues long. Germline CDR1 MNHNS, CDR2 SASEGT. CDR3 nucleotides: TGTGCCAGCAGTGAACAGATAAACTCAGATACGCAGTATTTT. This codes for CASSEQINSDTQYF.

The chain is built from TRBV27 and TRBJ2-1; 11 nucleotides match TRBD2. The V gene end was trimmed by 5 bases and the J gene end by 7 bases; junction bases not matched to a gene: 10. Germline CDR1 is MNHEY and CDR2 is SMNVEV (reference sequence). The CDR3 spans 16 residues. Here the CDR3 reads CASSPTTSGKGNEQFF. The CDR3 region has the DNA TGTGCCAGCAGTCCCACGACTAGCGGGAAAGGGAATGAGCAGTTCTTC.

The chain is built from TRBV24-1 and TRBJ2-2; D possibly corresponds to TRBD1 (5 bases). Germline V gives CDR1 KGHDR, CDR2 SFDVKD. Trimming shortened V by 8 bases and J by 1 base, and 7 bases separated the two germline ends. The CDR3 runs to 13 residues. The CDR3 here is CATTGQNTGELFF. The CDR3 DNA sequence: TGTGCCACCACCGGACAGAACACCGGGGAGCTGTTTTTT.

The J gene is TRBJ1-2, the V gene TRBV13; maybe TRBD1 (5 bases). Per the germline V gene, CDR1 is PRHDT and CDR2 is FYEKMQ (reference sequence). The germline V and J ends were trimmed by 6 bases and 2 bases, with 16 bases remaining between them. The CDR3 length is 15 residues. In DNA, the CDR3 is TGTGCCAGCAGTCAGGCGGGAGGGGACAACTATGGCTACACCTTC. Amino acids: CASSQAGGDNYGYTF. The whole variable domain, remainder taken from reference TRBV13 and TRBJ1-2, is AAGVIQSPRHLIKEKRETATLKCYPIPRHDTVYWYQQGPGQDPQFLISFYEKMQSDKGSIPDRFSAQQFSDYHSELNMSSLELGDSALYFCASSQAGGDNYGYTFGSGTRLTVV.

The CDR3 spells CASSQGTSGKGNEQFF. The DNA of the CDR3 is TGTGCCAGCAGTCAAGGGACTAGCGGGAAGGGGAATGAGCAGTTCTTC. V is TRBV6-1 and J is TRBJ2-1; 13 positions agree with TRBD2. The CDR3 spans 16 residues. J was trimmed by 7 bases and V by 5 bases; bases with no gene match: 8. Germline V gene sequence: CDR1 MNHNS, CDR2 SASEGT.

The gene calls are TRBV28 and TRBJ1-2, with D unclear. This CDR3 is 14 amino acids long. V gave up 6 bases and J gave up 4 bases, with 15 bases separating them. Per germline, CDR1 MDHEN and CDR2 SYDVKM. The CDR3 protein is CASSPGEGFYGYTF. CDR3 nucleotide sequence: TGTGCCAGCAGCCCCGGGGAGGGCTTCTATGGCTACACCTTC.

V usage is TRBV29-1 and J usage is TRBJ2-1, with 8 nucleotides matching TRBD2. The CDR3 contains 13 residues. Germline assignment: CDR1 SQVTM and CDR2 ANQGSEA. The V and J ends lost 4 bases and 8 bases, in that order; junction bases with no gene match: 7. This CDR3 is CSVGKAGVHEQFF. The CDR3 nucleotides read TGCAGCGTTGGTAAAGCGGGAGTCCATGAGCAGTTCTTC.

This rearrangement joins TRBV7-9 to TRBJ1-1; 8 bases align to TRBD1. Germline V gene sequence: CDR1 SEHNR, CDR2 FQNEAQ (reference sequence). This CDR3 has 16 residues. Trimming cost V 4 bases and J 3 bases; bases outside gene matches: 10. CDR3 region: CASSSPAGGMDTEAFF. The CDR3 region has the DNA TGTGCCAGCAGCTCCCCGGCAGGGGGCATGGACACTGAAGCTTTCTTT.

This rearrangement joins TRBV5-4 to TRBJ1-1; 12 nucleotides line up with TRBD1. The ends lost 4 bases at V and 5 bases at J; junction bases unmatched: 9. The V gene's germline CDR1 is SGHNT and CDR2 YYREEE (reference sequence). The CDR3 runs 16 residues. The CDR3 spells CASSPGTGGVGTEAFF. DNA for the CDR3: TGTGCCAGCAGCCCGGGGACAGGGGGCGTGGGGACTGAAGCTTTCTTT.

V is TRBV27 and J is TRBJ2-1, with 11 bases matching TRBD2. Germline CDR1 and CDR2: MNHEY and SMNVEV (reference sequence). This CDR3 comprises 15 residues. With 3 bases clipped from V and 9 bases from J, the junction kept 7 bases outside the gene matches. The CDR3 loop is CASSFGTSGPGEQFF. The CDR3 DNA is TGTGCCAGCAGTTTCGGGACTAGCGGCCCCGGTGAGCAGTTCTTC.

This clone has just one count. The J gene is TRBJ1-5, the V gene TRBV28, with a weak D call TRBD1 (5 bases). The germline V gene has CDR1 MDHEN and CDR2 SYDVKM. Trimming shortened V by 11 bases and J by 3 bases, and 11 bases separated the two germline ends. The CDR3 covers 12 residues. The CDR3 region has the DNA TGTGCCGCAGACAGCCCCAATCAGCCCCAGCATTTT. Its translation: CAADSPNQPQHF.

This clone was seen only a few times. J is TRBJ2-2 and V is TRBV6-2 or TRBV6-3; D ambiguous. The CDR3 totals 13 residues. The V end was cut by 6 bases, the J end by 3 bases, with 8 bases between. CDR1 MNHEY and CDR2 SVGEGT come from the germline V gene. The CDR3 bases are TGTGCCAGCAGCTTAGGGCACACCGGGGAGCTGTTTTTT. Amino acids: CASSLGHTGELFF.

DNA for the CDR3: TGTGCCAGCAGCCAAGAGACCGGGGAGCTGTTTTTT. Its protein product is CASSQETGELFF. The chain combines TRBV3-1 (or the pseudogene TRBV3-2) with TRBJ2-2; D not certain. V lost 0 bases and J lost 5, with 1 base in between. CDR3 length equals 12 residues. Germline CDR1 is LGHDT and CDR2 is YNNKEL (reference sequence).

V is TRBV3-1 (or the pseudogene TRBV3-2) and J is TRBJ2-1; the match to TRBD2 covers 11 bases. CDR3 length: 16 residues. CDR1 and CDR2 from the germline V gene are LGHDT and YNNKEL (reference sequence). Trimming at V came to 3 bases and at J to 4 bases, leaving 5 bases not matched to a gene. The CDR3 coding sequence is TGTGCCAGCAGCCAGTACGGGACTAGCGGATACAATGAGCAGTTCTTC. This sequence encodes CASSQYGTSGYNEQFF.

The chain carries TRBV2 and TRBJ2-3, with D tentatively TRBD1 or TRBD2 (5 bases each). CDR1 is SNHLY, CDR2 FYNNEI, per germline. The CDR3 is 14 amino acids. Trimming cost V 7 bases and J 6 bases, with 17 bases left between them. CDR3 nucleotide sequence: TGTGCCAGCAAGCCCGGGACCACGAAGGATACGCAGTATTTT. Translating gives CASKPGTTKDTQYF.

The rearrangement uses TRBV9 and TRBJ2-7, with a weak D call TRBD1 (5 bases). The V end lost 2 bases, the J end lost 0 bases, and 12 bases lay between the germline ends. This CDR3 contains 15 residues. Per germline, CDR1 SGDLS and CDR2 YYNGEE. As DNA, the CDR3 is TGTGCCAGCAGCGTGGGGCGGTCCTTCTCCTACGAGCAGTACTTC. This encodes CASSVGRSFSYEQYF.

This clone was counted once. The chain has TRBV14 and TRBJ2-7; perhaps TRBD2 as D (5 bases). The germline V and J ends were trimmed by 5 bases and 4 bases, with 18 bases remaining between them. CDR3 length equals 15 residues. Germline CDR1 is SGHDN and CDR2 is FVKESK. CDR3 nucleotide sequence: TGTGCCAGCAGCTCCCGGGCCGCGGGCGCATACGAGCAGTACTTC. Residues: CASSSRAAGAYEQYF.

The chain combines TRBV7-3 with TRBJ2-2; tentatively, D is TRBD1 (5 bases). The V and J ends lost 2 bases and 1 base respectively, with 8 bases between them. Germline lookup yields CDR1 SGHTA and CDR2 FQGTGA. The CDR3 runs 15 residues. This chain's CDR3 is CASSLQGGNTGELFF. CDR3 DNA: TGTGCCAGCAGCTTACAGGGCGGGAACACCGGGGAGCTGTTTTTT.

Only one count was recorded for this clone. J is TRBJ2-7 and V is TRBV27, with TRBD1 as a possible D gene (6 bases). Germline V gives CDR1 MNHEY, CDR2 SMNVEV (reference sequence). Trimming took 0 bases from V and 0 from J, leaving 9 bases between them. CDR3 length: 15 amino acids. The CDR3 DNA reads TGTGCCAGCAGTTTATCGCAGGGGAGCTCCTACGAGCAGTACTTC. Its protein product is CASSLSQGSSYEQYF.

The chain uses TRBV21-1 and TRBJ2-7; the DNA was not used to check the table's D call, TRBD1. TRBV21-1 is labeled a pseudogene. The CDR3 consists of 14 residues. CDR3 sequence reads: CASRTGTHTYEQYF. As DNA, the CDR3 is TGTGCCAGCCGCACCGGGACACATACCTACGAGCAGTACTTC.

CDR3 in amino acids: CASSSQTNSPLHF. CDR3 nucleotide sequence: TGTGCCAGCAGTTCCCAGACTAATTCACCCCTCCACTTT. The chain carries TRBV12-3 or TRBV12-4 and TRBJ1-6; D gene ambiguous. The CDR3 is made up of 13 amino acids. Deletions cut 4 bases from V and 6 bases from J, with 7 bases between.